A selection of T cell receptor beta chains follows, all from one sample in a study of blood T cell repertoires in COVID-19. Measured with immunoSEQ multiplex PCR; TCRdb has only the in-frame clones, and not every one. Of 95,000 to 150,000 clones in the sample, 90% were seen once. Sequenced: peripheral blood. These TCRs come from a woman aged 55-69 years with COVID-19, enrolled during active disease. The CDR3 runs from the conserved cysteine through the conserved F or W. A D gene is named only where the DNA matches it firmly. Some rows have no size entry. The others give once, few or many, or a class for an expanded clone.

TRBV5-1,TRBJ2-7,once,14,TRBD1,TGCGCCAGCAGCGCCCGACAGGGTGGGAACGAGCAGTACTTC,CASSARQGGNEQYF
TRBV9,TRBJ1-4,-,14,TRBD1,TGTGCCAGCAGCCCTGGGACAGGGGATGAAAAACTGTTTTTT,CASSPGTGDEKLFF
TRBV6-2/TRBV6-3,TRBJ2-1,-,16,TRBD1,TGTGCCAGCAGTACCGGGACAGGGGGCAGATACAATGAGCAGTTCTTC,CASSTGTGGRYNEQFF
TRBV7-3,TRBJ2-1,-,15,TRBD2,TGTGCCAGCAGCTTAACGGGACTAGCGGAAGGTGAGCAGTTCTTC,CASSLTGLAEGEQFF
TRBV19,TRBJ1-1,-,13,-,TGTGCCAGCAGAATTACACGGGAAACTGAAGCTTTCTTT,CASRITRETEAFF
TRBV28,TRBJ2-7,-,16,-,TGTGCCAGCAGCCCCTCGTTAGGGCGGGGGCTCTACGAGCAGTACTTC,CASSPSLGRGLYEQYF
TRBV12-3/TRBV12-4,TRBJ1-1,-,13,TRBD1,TGTGCCAGCAACAGGGGCATGAACACTGAAGCTTTCTTT,CASNRGMNTEAFF
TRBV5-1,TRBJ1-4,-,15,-,TGCGCCAGCAGCTCACAGGTCATACCTAATGAAAAACTGTTTTTT,CASSSQVIPNEKLFF
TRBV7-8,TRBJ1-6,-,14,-,TGTGCCAGCAGCTTAGTACGAGGGAATTCACCCCTCCACTTT,CASSLVRGNSPLHF
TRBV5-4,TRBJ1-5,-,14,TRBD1,TGTGCCAGCAGCGCCGGGACAGGTTCCCAGCCCCAGCATTTT,CASSAGTGSQPQHF
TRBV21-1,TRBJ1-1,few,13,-,TGTGCCAGCAGATATCAGGGGAACACTGAAGCTTTCTTT,CASRYQGNTEAFF
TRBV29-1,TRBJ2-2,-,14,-,TGCAGCGCTGCCGGGTCGCTGAACACCGGGGAGCTGTTTTTT,CSAAGSLNTGELFF
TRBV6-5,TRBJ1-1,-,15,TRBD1,TGTGCCAGCAGTTACTCGATCAGGGGGGTGGGTGAAGCTTTCTTT,CASSYSIRGVGEAFF
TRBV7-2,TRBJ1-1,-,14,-,TGTGCCAGCAGCGTCACGCCGGAGTCTCCTGAAGCTTTCTTT,CASSVTPESPEAFF
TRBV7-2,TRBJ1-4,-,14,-,TGTGCCAGCAGCTTACTAGGGGCTAATGAAAAACTGTTTTTT,CASSLLGANEKLFF
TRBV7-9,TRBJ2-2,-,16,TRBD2,TGTGCCAGCAGCCTCCGGGAGGGGGGCTTCACCGGGGAGCTGTTTTTT,CASSLREGGFTGELFF
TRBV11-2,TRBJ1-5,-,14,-,TGTGCCAGCAGCCCCACTTATAGCAATCAGCCCCAGCATTTT,CASSPTYSNQPQHF
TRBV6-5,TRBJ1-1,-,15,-,TGTGCCAGCAGTTCTCGAGAACTAGTGAACACTGAAGCTTTCTTT,CASSSRELVNTEAFF
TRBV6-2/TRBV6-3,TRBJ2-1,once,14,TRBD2,TGTGCCAGCAGTTTCGCGGGGGGACGCAATGAGCAGTTCTTC,CASSFAGGRNEQFF
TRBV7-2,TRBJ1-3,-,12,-,TGTGCCAGCAGCGTTGAGGGCTACACCATATATTTT,CASSVEGYTIYF
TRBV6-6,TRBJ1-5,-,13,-,TGTGCCAGCAGTTCTGATGGGCCGCAGCCCCAGCATTTT,CASSSDGPQPQHF
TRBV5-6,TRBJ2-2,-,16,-,TGTGCCAGCAGCTTGCCCCGGGACACCATCACCGGGGAGCTGTTTTTT,CASSLPRDTITGELFF